A single sample is the source of the 7 T cell receptor beta chains below, sequenced in a study of Tregs in tolerant kidney transplant recipients. Data came from immunoSEQ multiplex PCR; TCRdb stores just in-frame clones and leaves some out. The table lists roughly 66,000 clones, 80% to 95% of them singletons. This material consisted of CD8+ T cells from blood, taken before the transplant. Receptors were obtained from a human donor who received a combined kidney and bone marrow transplant.

This clone was detected only a few times. The V call is TRBV5-1, the J call TRBJ2-5, with TRBD1 identical over 7 bases. CDR3 length: 13 residues. CDR1 is SGHRS, CDR2 YFSETQ, per germline. V dropped 5 bases and J dropped 5; count of bases not matched to a gene: 6. CDR3 region: CASREGAWETQYF. The CDR3 DNA sequence: TGCGCCAGCAGAGAGGGGGCTTGGGAGACCCAGTACTTC.

V is TRBV13 and J is TRBJ2-3, with TRBD2 matching 11 bases. The CDR3 is 15 amino acids. Germline CDR1 reads PRHDT; CDR2 reads FYEKMQ (reference sequence). Losses at the gene ends were 7 bases for V and 7 bases for J; bases not matched to a gene: 10. CDR3 protein: CASTKGLAGGHTQYF. CDR3 in DNA: TGTGCCAGCACCAAGGGGCTAGCGGGGGGTCATACGCAGTATTTT. Looking up the rest from reference TRBV13 and TRBJ2-3 gives the full variable domain: AAGVIQSPRHLIKEKRETATLKCYPIPRHDTVYWYQQGPGQDPQFLISFYEKMQSDKGSIPDRFSAQQFSDYHSELNMSSLELGDSALYFCASTKGLAGGHTQYFGPGTRLTVL.

The genes are TRBV10-1 and TRBJ1-2, with 10 bases aligning to TRBD1. Germline V lookup: CDR1 WNHNN, CDR2 SYGVQD (reference sequence). The CDR3 totals 16 residues. V trimming: 2 bases; J trimming: 4 bases; junction bases outside the gene matches: 7. The CDR3 sequence is CASSERQGALGYGYTF. The CDR3 DNA reads TGCGCCAGCAGTGAGCGACAGGGGGCGTTGGGCTATGGCTACACCTTC.

V and J are TRBV5-5 and TRBJ1-5; 10 positions agree with TRBD1. Looked up from germline, CDR1 is SGHKS and CDR2 is YYEKEE (reference sequence). V was pared by 0 bases and J by 3 bases, with 6 bases of the junction left unmatched. This CDR3 is built from 17 residues. In DNA, the CDR3 is TGTGCCAGCAGCTTGGGGACAGGGGGAGCCCTCAATCAGCCCCAGCATTTT. Its translation: CASSLGTGGALNQPQHF.

The chain uses TRBV9 and TRBJ2-1; D is possibly TRBD2 (5 bases). The germline CDR1 and CDR2 sequences are SGDLS and YYNGEE. The ends were cut back, 0 bases at V and 8 bases at J, with 9 bases in the middle. The CDR3 length is 13 residues. CDR3 residues: CASSVVERDEQFF. The CDR3 DNA reads TGTGCCAGCAGCGTAGTGGAGAGGGATGAGCAGTTCTTC.

This clone was observed a single time. The chain joins TRBV30 to TRBJ2-1, with TRBD2 identical over 11 bases. CDR3 size: 15 residues. The germline gives CDR1 GTSNPN, CDR2 SVGIG (reference sequence). The J segment lost 5 bases and the V segment lost 4 bases, leaving 7 bases of the junction unmatched. Here the CDR3 DNA reads TGTGCCTGGACCCAACTAGCGGGAGTTAACAATGAGCAGTTCTTC. As protein: CAWTQLAGVNNEQFF.

This chain's CDR3 is CAWSWGDSYEQYF. The CDR3 DNA reads TGTGCCTGGAGTTGGGGAGACTCCTACGAGCAGTACTTC. This chain links TRBV30 with TRBJ2-7; a weak D match, TRBD2 (5 bases). The CDR3 runs to 13 residues. CDR1 and CDR2 (germline): GTSNPN, SVGIG (reference sequence). The V end lost 2 bases, the J end lost 0 bases, and 8 bases lay between the germline ends.